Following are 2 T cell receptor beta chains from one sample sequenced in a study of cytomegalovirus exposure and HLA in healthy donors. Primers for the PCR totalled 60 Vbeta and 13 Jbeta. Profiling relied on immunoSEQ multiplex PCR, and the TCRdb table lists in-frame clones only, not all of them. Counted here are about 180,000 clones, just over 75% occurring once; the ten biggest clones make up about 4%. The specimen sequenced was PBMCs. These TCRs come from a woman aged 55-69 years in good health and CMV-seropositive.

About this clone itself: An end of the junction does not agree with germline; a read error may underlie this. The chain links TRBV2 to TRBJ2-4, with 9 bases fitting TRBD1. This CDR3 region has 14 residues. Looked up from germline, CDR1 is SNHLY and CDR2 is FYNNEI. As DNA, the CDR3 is TGTGCCAGCAGCACGAGGGGACAGGGTAACAGTCAGTACTTC. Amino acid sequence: CASSTRGQGNSQYF. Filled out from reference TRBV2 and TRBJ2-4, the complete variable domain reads EPEVTQTPSHQVTQMGQEVILRCVPISNHLYFYWYRQILGQKVEFLVSFYNNEISEKSEIFDDQFSVERPDGSNFTLKIRSTKLEDSAMYFCASSTRGQGNSQYFGAGTRLSVL.

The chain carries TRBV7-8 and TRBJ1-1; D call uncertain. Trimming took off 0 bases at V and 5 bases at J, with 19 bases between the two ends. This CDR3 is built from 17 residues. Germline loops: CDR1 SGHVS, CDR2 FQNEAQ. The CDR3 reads CASSLAPRVGHGTEAFF. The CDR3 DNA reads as TGTGCCAGCAGCTTAGCCCCCCGAGTGGGCCATGGGACTGAAGCTTTCTTT.